The rows below give T cell receptor beta chains drawn from one sample of a study of patients and donors after allogeneic stem cell transplantation. Each CDR3 protein is one row after TCRdb ran MiXCR on the RT-PCR reads. There are around 170,000 distinct CDR3 sequences in the sample; roughly 24% occur only once, and roughly a quarter lies in the top ten. Material: blood, either unsorted or a sorted T cell fraction (not recorded which). Receptor source: a human donor who was either an allogeneic HSCT recipient or a stem cell or donor lymphocyte infusion donor (not recorded which). It is not recorded whose cells these are; they may come from a transplant donor. CDR3s include the opening cysteine and the closing phenylalanine or tryptophan. D genes are given only for firm matches. The size of a clone is reported for some rows only, either as once, few or many, or as a class for expanded clones.

TRBJ1-3,TRBV12-3/TRBV12-4,.,few,TGTGCCAGCAGTCCCCGCCAAGTAAACACCATATATTTT,CASSPRQVNTIYF
TRBJ1-1,TRBV4-2,.,many,TGTGCCAGCAGCCAAGGTCCAGGGGACACTGAAGCTTTCTTT,CASSQGPGDTEAFF
TRBJ2-4,TRBV5-1,.,.,TGCGCCAGCAGCTTGGCCCTAGCCGCAAACATTCAGTACTTC,CASSLALAANIQYF
TRBJ2-1,TRBV6-4,.,few,TGTGCCAGCAGTGACGTCTTCAGGGTGTCGGCGGGTGAGCAGTTCTTC,CASSDVFRVSAGEQFF
TRBJ2-7,TRBV5-1,.,.,TGCGCCAGCAGCTTGGAGGGGGGCGAACAGTACTTC,CASSLEGGEQYF
TRBJ2-7,TRBV20-1,.,.,TGCAGTGCTAGCGGCCTAAGCTCCTACGAGCAGTACTTC,CSASGLSSYEQYF
TRBJ2-7,TRBV18,.,.,TGTGCCAGCTCACCAAGTGACAGCGGCGAGCAGTACTTC,CASSPSDSGEQYF
TRBJ2-5,TRBV11-2,TRBD1,few,TGTGCCAGCAGAACCGGACAGGGGAAAGAGACCCAGTACTTC,CASRTGQGKETQYF
TRBJ1-1,TRBV4-2,TRBD1,many,TGTGCCAGCAGCCAACAGGACAGGGAAATCACTGAAGCTTTCTTT,CASSQQDREITEAFF
TRBJ1-5,TRBV9,TRBD1,.,TGTGCCAGCAGCGCAGACAGGGGGTATCAGCCCCAGCATTTT,CASSADRGYQPQHF
TRBJ2-1,TRBV6-2/TRBV6-3,TRBD2,.,TGTGCCAGCAGTTACCCTGGGACTAGCGGGAGCCTCGAGCAGTTCTTC,CASSYPGTSGSLEQFF
TRBJ1-1,TRBV20-1,.,few,TGCAGTGCTAGAGAACCGGGAATGAACACTGAAGCTTTCTTT,CSAREPGMNTEAFF
TRBJ2-6,TRBV2,.,few,TGTGCCAGCAGTCCAATCTCTGGGGCCAACGTCCTGACTTTC,CASSPISGANVLTF
TRBJ2-5,TRBV11-2,TRBD1,.,TGTGCCAGCAGCTCCATGGGACAGCAAGAGACCCAGTACTTC,CASSSMGQQETQYF
TRBJ2-1,TRBV9,.,.,TGTGCCAGCAGCGTAGACCTAGCCAATGAGCAGTTCTTC,CASSVDLANEQFF
TRBJ1-4,TRBV5-1,TRBD1,.,TGCGCCAGCAGCTTGTCCTTCGCGATCGAGACAGGGTCTTCGGCGGCTAATGAAAAACTGTTTTTT,CASSLSFAIETGSSAANEKLFF
TRBJ2-3,TRBV6-2/TRBV6-3,.,few,TGTGCCAGCCTGCGTGACTCGTCGGATACGCAGTATTTT,CASLRDSSDTQYF
TRBJ2-1,TRBV29-1,TRBD2,few,TGCAGCGTTGAAGATATCCTTAGCGGGAGCAATGAGCAGTTCTTC,CSVEDILSGSNEQFF
TRBJ1-1,TRBV20-1,.,few,TGCAGTGCTAGAGAGGGGACGAAACAGGGAGAAGCTTTCTTT,CSAREGTKQGEAFF
TRBJ1-1,TRBV5-1,.,.,TGCGCCAGCAGCTTGAGGGGCATGGGGATGAACACTGAAGCTTTCTTT,CASSLRGMGMNTEAFF
TRBJ1-5,TRBV5-1,.,few,TGCGCCAGCAGCTGGGGAGGCTTAAGGGATCAGCCCCAGCATTTT,CASSWGGLRDQPQHF
TRBJ2-3,TRBV20-1,TRBD2,.,TGCAGTGCTGGAATTAGCGGGGCGTCAGATACGCAGTATTTT,CSAGISGASDTQYF
TRBJ2-3,TRBV18,.,few,TGTGCCAGCTCACCACCGAACACAGATACGCAGTATTTT,CASSPPNTDTQYF
TRBJ2-1,TRBV5-1,TRBD2,.,TGCGCCAGCAGTATGACCGGGACTACCGATGAGCAGTTCTTC,CASSMTGTTDEQFF
TRBJ1-4,TRBV27,.,few,TGTGCCAGCAGTTTATTGGTTACGGGCAGGGGAAACGAAAAACTGTTTTTT,CASSLLVTGRGNEKLFF
TRBJ2-3,TRBV7-2,TRBD1,few,TGTGCCAGCAGCTTTGGGACAGGGGATAGCACAGATACGCAGTATTTT,CASSFGTGDSTDTQYF
TRBJ2-1,TRBV29-1,TRBD1,few,TGCAGCGTTGAACAATTGATAGGACAGGGGTTCAATGAGCAGTTCTTC,CSVEQLIGQGFNEQFF
TRBJ2-3,TRBV12-3/TRBV12-4,.,.,TGTGCCAGCAGTTTAAGGCAGGGGACAGATACGCAGTATTTT,CASSLRQGTDTQYF
TRBJ1-2,TRBV12-3/TRBV12-4,.,few,TGTGCCAGCAGTTTTTTCCGAAACAGAGTTGGAATTAACTATGGCTACACCTTC,CASSFFRNRVGINYGYTF
TRBJ1-2,TRBV21-1,.,.,TGTGCCAGCAGCGGGCGTAACTATGGCTACACCTTC,CASSGRNYGYTF
TRBJ1-4,TRBV12-3/TRBV12-4,.,few,TGTGCCAGCAGTTTGTACACATTTGGGGCTGAAAAACTGTTTTTT,CASSLYTFGAEKLFF
TRBJ1-1,TRBV6-5,.,few,TGTGCCAGTAGGGGCCCGCTGAACACTGAAGCTTTCTTT,CASRGPLNTEAFF
TRBJ1-3,TRBV5-1,.,many,TGCGCCAGCAGCTTGGGTACACAAGGAAACACCATATATTTT,CASSLGTQGNTIYF
TRBJ1-1,TRBV15,.,few,TGTGCCACCAGCAGAGCGAGGGGAAGAACGAACACTGAAGCTTTCTTT,CATSRARGRTNTEAFF
TRBJ2-1,TRBV5-1,.,.,TGCGCCAGCAGCCCGGGAACAGGGGAGCAGTTCTTC,CASSPGTGEQFF
TRBJ2-3,TRBV5-6,.,few,TGTGCCAGCAGCTTGCAGGGCGCAGATACGCAGTATTTT,CASSLQGADTQYF
TRBJ2-7,TRBV4-1,.,.,TGCGCCAGCAGCCAAACCGGGACTCAAGAGCAGTACTTC,CASSQTGTQEQYF
TRBJ2-2,TRBV30,.,few,TGTGCCTGGATTGGACAGAGCACCGGGGAGCTGTTTTTT,CAWIGQSTGELFF
TRBJ2-7,TRBV27,.,.,TGTGCCAGCAGTTCCCGGGGATCAATCGAGCAGTACTTC,CASSSRGSIEQYF
TRBJ2-4,TRBV27,.,.,TGTGCCAGCACCATGGGTAGGGAGGCCAAAAACATTCAGTACTTC,CASTMGREAKNIQYF
TRBJ1-2,TRBV15,.,.,TGTGCCACGAGCAGCGCGGGGGCAGGTGGCTACACCTTC,CATSSAGAGGYTF
TRBJ2-1,TRBV7-2,TRBD2,few,TGTGCCAGCAGCTTTTACTGGCGGGGGGGCATTGAGCAGTTCTTC,CASSFYWRGGIEQFF
TRBJ2-7,TRBV10-3,TRBD1,once,TGTGCCATCGCGTTGGACAGGGAGCACGAGCAGTACTTC,CAIALDREHEQYF
TRBJ1-2,TRBV20-1,TRBD1,.,TGCAGTGCTAGCCCCCGGGACAGGGGCATCTATGGCTACACCTTC,CSASPRDRGIYGYTF
TRBJ2-5,TRBV12-3/TRBV12-4,.,once,TGTGCCAGCAGTGGATTCCGGGACCAGGGGGGGGAGACCCAGTACTTC,CASSGFRDQGGETQYF
TRBJ1-2,TRBV6-5,.,few,TGTGCCAGCAGTTACTCCCAGGGACCCATCTATGGCTACACCTTC,CASSYSQGPIYGYTF
TRBJ2-1,TRBV20-1,TRBD2,.,TGCAGTGCCCCCCGGGCTAGCGGGGGGAAGGATGAGCAGTTCTTC,CSAPRASGGKDEQFF
TRBJ2-3,TRBV12-3/TRBV12-4,.,.,TGTGCCAGCAGTTCCTGGGGGCCTTCATCAGATACGCAGTATTTT,CASSSWGPSSDTQYF
TRBJ1-5,TRBV3-1,.,many,TGTGCCAGCAGCCCAGACGGGTTGGCCCAGCATTTT,CASSPDGLAQHF
TRBJ2-5,TRBV3-1,.,.,TGTGCCAGCAGCCAAGCTGTCTGGACTTCGAGTGAGACCCAGTACTTC,CASSQAVWTSSETQYF
TRBJ1-2,TRBV28,.,.,TGTGCCAGCAACTCCCCCCCGCGGCTCTATGGCTACACCTTC,CASNSPPRLYGYTF
TRBJ1-2,TRBV19,TRBD1,.,TGTGCCAGTACGGGACAGCTAAACTATGGCTACACCTTC,CASTGQLNYGYTF
TRBJ2-3,TRBV12-3/TRBV12-4,.,.,TGTGCCAGCAGTTTGCGGAAGTGGGATACGCAGTATTTT,CASSLRKWDTQYF
TRBJ1-4,TRBV7-9,.,few,TGTGCCAGCAGCCAGACAGGCAGGGCGGATGAAAAACTGTTTTTT,CASSQTGRADEKLFF
TRBJ1-3,TRBV6-2/TRBV6-3,.,.,TGTGCCAGCAGTAAGCATCGGTGGGGAAGACACGGAAACACCATATATTTT,CASSKHRWGRHGNTIYF